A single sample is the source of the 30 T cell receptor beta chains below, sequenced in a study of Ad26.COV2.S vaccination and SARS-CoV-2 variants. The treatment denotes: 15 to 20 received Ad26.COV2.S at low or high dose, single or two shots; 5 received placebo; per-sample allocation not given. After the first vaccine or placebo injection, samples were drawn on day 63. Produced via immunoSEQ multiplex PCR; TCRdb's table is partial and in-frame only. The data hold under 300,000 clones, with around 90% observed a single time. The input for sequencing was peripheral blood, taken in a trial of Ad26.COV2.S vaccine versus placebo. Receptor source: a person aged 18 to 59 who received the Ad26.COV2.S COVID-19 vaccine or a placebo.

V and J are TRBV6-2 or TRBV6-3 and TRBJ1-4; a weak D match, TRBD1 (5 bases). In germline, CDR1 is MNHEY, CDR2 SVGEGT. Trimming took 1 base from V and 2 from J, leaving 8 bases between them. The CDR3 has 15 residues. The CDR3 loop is CASSYFQGTNEKLFF. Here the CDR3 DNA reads TGTGCCAGCAGTTACTTTCAGGGCACTAATGAAAAACTGTTTTTT.

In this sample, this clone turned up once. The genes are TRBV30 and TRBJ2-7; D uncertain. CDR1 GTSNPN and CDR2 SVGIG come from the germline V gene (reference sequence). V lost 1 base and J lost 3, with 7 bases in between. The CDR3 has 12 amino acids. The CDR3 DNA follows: TGTGCCTGGAGTGACAGAAACTACGAGCAGTACTTC. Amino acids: CAWSDRNYEQYF.

CDR3 sequence: CAWSGSGLTGELFF. CDR3 DNA sequence: TGTGCCTGGAGTGGAAGCGGGTTGACCGGGGAGCTGTTTTTT. V and J are TRBV30 and TRBJ2-2; tentatively, D is TRBD2 (6 bases). CDR3 length: 14 amino acids. V was shortened by 1 base and J by 5 bases, with 11 bases between the two germline ends. The germline CDR1 and CDR2 sequences are GTSNPN and SVGIG (reference sequence).

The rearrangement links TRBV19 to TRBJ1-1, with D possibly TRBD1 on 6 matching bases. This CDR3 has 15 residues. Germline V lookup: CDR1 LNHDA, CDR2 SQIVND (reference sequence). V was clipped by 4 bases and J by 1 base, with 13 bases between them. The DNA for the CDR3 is TGTGCCAGTAGTAGTAGGAGGACAGCGAACACTGAAGCTTTCTTT. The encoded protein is CASSSRRTANTEAFF.

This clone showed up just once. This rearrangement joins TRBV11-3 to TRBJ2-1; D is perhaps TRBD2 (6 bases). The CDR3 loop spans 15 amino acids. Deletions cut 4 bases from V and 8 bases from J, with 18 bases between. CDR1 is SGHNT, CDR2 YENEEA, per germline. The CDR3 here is CASSWITGTLHEQFF. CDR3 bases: TGTGCCAGCAGCTGGATAACCGGGACTCTGCATGAGCAGTTCTTC.

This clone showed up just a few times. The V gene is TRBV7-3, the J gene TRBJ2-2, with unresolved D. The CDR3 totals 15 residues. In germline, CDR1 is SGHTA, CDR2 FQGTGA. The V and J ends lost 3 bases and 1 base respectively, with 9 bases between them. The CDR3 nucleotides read TGTGCCAGCAGCTTCCTCCCCCAGAACACCGGGGAGCTGTTTTTT. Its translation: CASSFLPQNTGELFF. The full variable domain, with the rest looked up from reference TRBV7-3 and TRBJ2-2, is GAGVSQTPSNKVTEKGKYVELRCDPISGHTALYWYRQSLGQGPEFLIYFQGTGAADDSGLPNDRFFAVRPEGSVSTLKIQRTERGDSAVYLCASSFLPQNTGELFFGEGSRLTVL.

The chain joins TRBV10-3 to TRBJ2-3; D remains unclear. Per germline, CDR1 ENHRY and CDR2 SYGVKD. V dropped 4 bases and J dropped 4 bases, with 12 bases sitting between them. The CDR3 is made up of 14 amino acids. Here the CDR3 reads CAISVRNRADTQYF. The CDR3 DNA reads TGTGCCATCAGTGTGAGGAACCGGGCAGATACGCAGTATTTT.

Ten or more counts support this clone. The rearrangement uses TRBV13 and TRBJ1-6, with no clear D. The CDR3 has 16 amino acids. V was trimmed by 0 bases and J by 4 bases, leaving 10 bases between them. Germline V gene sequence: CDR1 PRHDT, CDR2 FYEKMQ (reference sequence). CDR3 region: CASSLGGTEYNSPLHF. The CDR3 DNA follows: TGTGCCAGCAGCTTAGGCGGTACAGAGTATAATTCACCCCTCCACTTT.

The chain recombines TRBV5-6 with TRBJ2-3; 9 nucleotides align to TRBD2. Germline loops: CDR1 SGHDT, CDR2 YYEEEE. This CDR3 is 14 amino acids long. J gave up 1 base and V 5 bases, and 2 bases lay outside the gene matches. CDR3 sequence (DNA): TGTGCCAGCAGGATAGCGGGGGGCACAGATACGCAGTATTTT. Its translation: CASRIAGGTDTQYF.

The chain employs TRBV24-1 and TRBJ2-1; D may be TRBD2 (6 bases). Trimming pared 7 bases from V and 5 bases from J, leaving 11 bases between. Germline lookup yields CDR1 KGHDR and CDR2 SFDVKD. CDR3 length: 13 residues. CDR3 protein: CATSQGGHNEQFF. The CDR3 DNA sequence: TGTGCCACCAGCCAGGGAGGCCACAATGAGCAGTTCTTC.

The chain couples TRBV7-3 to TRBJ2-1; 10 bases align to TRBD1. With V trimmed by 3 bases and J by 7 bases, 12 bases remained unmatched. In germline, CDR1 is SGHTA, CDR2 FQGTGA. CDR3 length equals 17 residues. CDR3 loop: CASSFLPGTGEENEQFF. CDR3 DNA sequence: TGTGCCAGCAGCTTCCTACCCGGGACAGGGGAGGAGAATGAGCAGTTCTTC.

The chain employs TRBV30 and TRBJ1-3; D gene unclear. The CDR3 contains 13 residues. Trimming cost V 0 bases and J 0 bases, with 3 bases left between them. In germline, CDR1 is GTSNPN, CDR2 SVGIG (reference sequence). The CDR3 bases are TGTGCCTGGAGTGTACACTCTGGAAACACCATATATTTT. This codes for CAWSVHSGNTIYF. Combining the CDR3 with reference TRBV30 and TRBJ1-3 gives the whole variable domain SQTIHQWPATLVQPVGSPLSLECTVEGTSNPNLYWYRQAAGRGLQLLFYSVGIGQISSEVPQNLSASRPQDRQFILSSKKLLLSDSGFYLCAWSVHSGNTIYFGEGSWLTVV.

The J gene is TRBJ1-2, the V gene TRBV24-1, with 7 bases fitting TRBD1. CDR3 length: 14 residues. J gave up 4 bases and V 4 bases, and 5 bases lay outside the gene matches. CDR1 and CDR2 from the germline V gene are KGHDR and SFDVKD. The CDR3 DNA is TGTGCCACCAGTGACTCGGGACAGCCCTATGGCTACACCTTC. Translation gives CATSDSGQPYGYTF.

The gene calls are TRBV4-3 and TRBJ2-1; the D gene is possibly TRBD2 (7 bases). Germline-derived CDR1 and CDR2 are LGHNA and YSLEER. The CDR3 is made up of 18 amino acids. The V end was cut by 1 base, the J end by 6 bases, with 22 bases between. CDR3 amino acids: CASSQGALRGGAGNEQFF. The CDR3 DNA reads TGCGCCAGCAGCCAAGGCGCCCTTCGTGGGGGGGCGGGCAATGAGCAGTTCTTC.

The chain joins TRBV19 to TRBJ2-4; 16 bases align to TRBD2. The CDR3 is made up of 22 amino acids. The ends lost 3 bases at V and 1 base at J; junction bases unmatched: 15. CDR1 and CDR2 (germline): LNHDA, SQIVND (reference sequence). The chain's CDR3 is CASSIGLMGLAGGLRAKNIQYF. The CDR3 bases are TGTGCCAGTAGTATCGGTCTGATGGGACTAGCGGGGGGGCTAAGGGCCAAAAACATTCAGTACTTC.

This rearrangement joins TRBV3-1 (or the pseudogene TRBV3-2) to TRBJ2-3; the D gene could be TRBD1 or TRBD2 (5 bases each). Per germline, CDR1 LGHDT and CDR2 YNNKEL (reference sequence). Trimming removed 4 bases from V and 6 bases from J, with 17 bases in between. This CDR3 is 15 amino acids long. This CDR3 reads CASSPTDYLMDTQYF. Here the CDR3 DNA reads TGTGCCAGCAGCCCGACAGACTACCTGATGGATACGCAGTATTTT.

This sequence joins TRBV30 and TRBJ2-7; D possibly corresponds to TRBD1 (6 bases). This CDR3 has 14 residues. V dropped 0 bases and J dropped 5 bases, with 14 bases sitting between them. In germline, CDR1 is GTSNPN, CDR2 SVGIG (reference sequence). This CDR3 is CAWSVQTGWDEQYF. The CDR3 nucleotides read TGTGCCTGGAGTGTACAAACAGGGTGGGACGAGCAGTACTTC. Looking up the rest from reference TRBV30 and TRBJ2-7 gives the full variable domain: SQTIHQWPATLVQPVGSPLSLECTVEGTSNPNLYWYRQAAGRGLQLLFYSVGIGQISSEVPQNLSASRPQDRQFILSSKKLLLSDSGFYLCAWSVQTGWDEQYFGPGTRLTVT.

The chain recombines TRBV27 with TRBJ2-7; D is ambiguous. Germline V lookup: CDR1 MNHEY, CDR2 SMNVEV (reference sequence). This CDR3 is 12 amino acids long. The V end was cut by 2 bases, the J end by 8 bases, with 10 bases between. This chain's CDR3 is CASSLVPGQQYF. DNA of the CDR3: TGTGCCAGCAGTTTAGTACCTGGACAGCAGTACTTC.

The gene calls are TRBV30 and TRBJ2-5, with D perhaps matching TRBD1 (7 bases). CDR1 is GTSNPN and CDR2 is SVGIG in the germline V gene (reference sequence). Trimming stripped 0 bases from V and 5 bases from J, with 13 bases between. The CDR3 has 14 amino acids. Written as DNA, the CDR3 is TGTGCCTGGAGTGTAGGACAGGAGGGTGAGACCCAGTACTTC. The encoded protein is CAWSVGQEGETQYF. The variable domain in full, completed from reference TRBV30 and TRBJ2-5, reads SQTIHQWPATLVQPVGSPLSLECTVEGTSNPNLYWYRQAAGRGLQLLFYSVGIGQISSEVPQNLSASRPQDRQFILSSKKLLLSDSGFYLCAWSVGQEGETQYFGPGTRLLVL.

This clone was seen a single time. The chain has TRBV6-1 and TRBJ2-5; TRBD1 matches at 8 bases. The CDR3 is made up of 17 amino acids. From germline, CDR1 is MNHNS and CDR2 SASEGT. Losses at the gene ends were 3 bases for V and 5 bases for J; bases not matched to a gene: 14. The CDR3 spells CASSDKAGGVGLETQYF. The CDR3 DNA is TGTGCCAGCAGTGACAAGGCAGGGGGCGTGGGTTTGGAGACCCAGTACTTC.

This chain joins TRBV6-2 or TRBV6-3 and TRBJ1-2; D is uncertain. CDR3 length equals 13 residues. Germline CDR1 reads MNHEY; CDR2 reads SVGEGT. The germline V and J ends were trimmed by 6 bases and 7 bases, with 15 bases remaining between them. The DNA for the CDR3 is TGTGCCAGCAGCGCCCAGACCGTCCCTGGCTACACCTTC. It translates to CASSAQTVPGYTF.

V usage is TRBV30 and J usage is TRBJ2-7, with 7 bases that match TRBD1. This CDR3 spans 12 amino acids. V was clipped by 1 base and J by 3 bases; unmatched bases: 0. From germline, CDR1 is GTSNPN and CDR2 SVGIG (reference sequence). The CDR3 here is CAWSAGGYEQYF. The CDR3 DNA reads TGTGCCTGGAGTGCAGGGGGCTACGAGCAGTACTTC.

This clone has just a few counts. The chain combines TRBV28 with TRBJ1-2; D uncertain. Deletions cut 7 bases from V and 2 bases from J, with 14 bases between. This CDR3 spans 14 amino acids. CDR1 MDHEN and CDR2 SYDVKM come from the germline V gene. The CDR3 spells CASITGRSNYGYTF. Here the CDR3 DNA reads TGTGCCAGCATAACGGGAAGGTCGAACTATGGCTACACCTTC.

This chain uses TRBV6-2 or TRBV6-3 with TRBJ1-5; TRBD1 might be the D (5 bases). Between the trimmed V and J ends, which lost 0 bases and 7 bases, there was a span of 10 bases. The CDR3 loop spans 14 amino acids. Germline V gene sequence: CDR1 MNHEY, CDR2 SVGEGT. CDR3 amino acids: CASSYSGGGQPQHF. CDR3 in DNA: TGTGCCAGCAGTTACTCGGGGGGTGGGCAGCCCCAGCATTTT.

The CDR3, as DNA: TGCGCCAGCAGCCAAGAAGGCGCGCGGCAAGAGACCCAGTACTTC. Its translation: CASSQEGARQETQYF. This chain uses TRBV4-1 with TRBJ2-5; D call uncertain. Germline values: CDR1 MGHRA, CDR2 YSYEKL. The CDR3 is 15 amino acids. Trimming cost V 0 bases and J 2 bases, with 10 bases left between them.

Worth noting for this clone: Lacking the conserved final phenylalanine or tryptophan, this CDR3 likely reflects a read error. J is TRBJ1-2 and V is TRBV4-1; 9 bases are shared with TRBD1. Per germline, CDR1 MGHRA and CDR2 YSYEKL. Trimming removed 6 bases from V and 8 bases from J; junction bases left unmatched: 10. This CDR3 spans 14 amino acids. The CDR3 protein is CASRVTGGTGGYTL. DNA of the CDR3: TGCGCCAGCAGAGTTACAGGGGGCACTGGGGGCTACACCCTC.

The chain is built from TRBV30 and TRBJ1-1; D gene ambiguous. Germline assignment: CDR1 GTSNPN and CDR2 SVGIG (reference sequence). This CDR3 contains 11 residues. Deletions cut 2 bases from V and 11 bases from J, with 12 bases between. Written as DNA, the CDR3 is TGTGCCTGGAGTTTCACCCCCCGGGCTTTCTTT. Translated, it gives CAWSFTPRAFF.

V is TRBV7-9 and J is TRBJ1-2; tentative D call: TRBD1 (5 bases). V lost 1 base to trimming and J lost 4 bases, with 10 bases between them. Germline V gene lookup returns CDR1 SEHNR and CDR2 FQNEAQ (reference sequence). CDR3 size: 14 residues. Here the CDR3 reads CASSLGTPRYGYTF. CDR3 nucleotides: TGTGCCAGCAGCTTAGGGACACCCCGCTATGGCTACACCTTC.

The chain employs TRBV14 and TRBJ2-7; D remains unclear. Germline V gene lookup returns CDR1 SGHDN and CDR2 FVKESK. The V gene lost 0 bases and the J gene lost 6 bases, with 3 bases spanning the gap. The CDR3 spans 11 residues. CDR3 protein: CASSQDIEQYF. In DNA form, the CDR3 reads TGTGCCAGCAGCCAAGATATCGAGCAGTACTTC. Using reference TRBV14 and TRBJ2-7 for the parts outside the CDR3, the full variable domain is EAGVTQFPSHSVIEKGQTVTLRCDPISGHDNLYWYRRVMGKEIKFLLHFVKESKQDESGMPNNRFLAERTGGTYSTLKVQPAELEDSGVYFCASSQDIEQYFGPGTRLTVT.

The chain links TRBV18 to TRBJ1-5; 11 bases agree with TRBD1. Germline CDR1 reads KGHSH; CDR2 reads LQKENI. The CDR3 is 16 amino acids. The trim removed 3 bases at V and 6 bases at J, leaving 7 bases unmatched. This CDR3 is CASSPFGQGAGQPQHF. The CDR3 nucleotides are TGTGCCAGCTCACCCTTCGGACAGGGGGCAGGTCAGCCCCAGCATTTT.